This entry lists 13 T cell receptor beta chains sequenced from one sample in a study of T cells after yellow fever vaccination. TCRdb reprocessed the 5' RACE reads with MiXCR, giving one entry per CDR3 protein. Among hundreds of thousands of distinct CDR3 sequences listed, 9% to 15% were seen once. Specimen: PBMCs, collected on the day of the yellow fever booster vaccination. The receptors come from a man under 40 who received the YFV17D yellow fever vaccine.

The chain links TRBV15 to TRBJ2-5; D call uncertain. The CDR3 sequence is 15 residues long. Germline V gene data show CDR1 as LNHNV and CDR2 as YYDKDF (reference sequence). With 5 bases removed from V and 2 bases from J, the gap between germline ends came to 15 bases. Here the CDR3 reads CATSPDPGPQETQYF. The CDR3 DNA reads TGTGCCACCAGCCCCGACCCGGGTCCTCAAGAGACCCAGTACTTC.

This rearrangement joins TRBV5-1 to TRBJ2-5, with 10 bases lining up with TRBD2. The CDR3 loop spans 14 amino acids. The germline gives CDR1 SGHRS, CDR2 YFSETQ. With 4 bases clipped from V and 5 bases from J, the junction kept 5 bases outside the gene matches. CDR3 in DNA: TGCGCCAGCAGCAGCGGGAGGGCCGAGGAGACCCAGTACTTC. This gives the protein CASSSGRAEETQYF.

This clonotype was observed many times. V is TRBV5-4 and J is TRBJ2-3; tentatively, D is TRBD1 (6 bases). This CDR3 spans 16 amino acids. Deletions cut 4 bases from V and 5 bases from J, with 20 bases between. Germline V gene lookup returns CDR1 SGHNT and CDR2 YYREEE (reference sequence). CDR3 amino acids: CASSKGQAQGVDTQYF. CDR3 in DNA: TGTGCCAGCAGCAAAGGGCAGGCACAGGGAGTAGATACGCAGTATTTT.

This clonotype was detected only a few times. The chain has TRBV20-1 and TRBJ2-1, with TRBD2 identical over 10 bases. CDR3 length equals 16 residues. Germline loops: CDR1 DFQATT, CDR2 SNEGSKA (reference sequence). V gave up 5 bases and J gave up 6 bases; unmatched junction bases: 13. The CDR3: CSAERPSGRGVNEQFF. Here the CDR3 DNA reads TGCAGTGCTGAGCGCCCTAGCGGGAGAGGGGTCAATGAGCAGTTCTTC.

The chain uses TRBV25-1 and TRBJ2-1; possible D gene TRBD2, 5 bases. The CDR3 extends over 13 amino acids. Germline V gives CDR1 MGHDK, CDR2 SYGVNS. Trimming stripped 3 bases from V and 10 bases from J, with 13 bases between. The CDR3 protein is CASSEDFLREQFF. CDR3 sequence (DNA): TGTGCCAGCAGTGAGGACTTCCTCAGAGAGCAGTTCTTC.

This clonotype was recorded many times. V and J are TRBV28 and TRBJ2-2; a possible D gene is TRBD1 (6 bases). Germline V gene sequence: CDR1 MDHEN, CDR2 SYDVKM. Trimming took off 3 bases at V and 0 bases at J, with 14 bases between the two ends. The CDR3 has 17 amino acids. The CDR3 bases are TGTGCCAGCAGTTTTCCTGACAGGACCACGAACACCGGGGAGCTGTTTTTT. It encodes CASSFPDRTTNTGELFF.

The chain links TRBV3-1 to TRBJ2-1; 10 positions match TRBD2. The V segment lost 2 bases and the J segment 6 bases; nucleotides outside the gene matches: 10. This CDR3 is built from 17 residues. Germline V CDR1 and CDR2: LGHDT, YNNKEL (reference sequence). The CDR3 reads CASSQRVASGRPNEQFF. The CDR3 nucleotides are TGTGCCAGCAGCCAAAGAGTGGCTAGCGGGAGACCCAATGAGCAGTTCTTC.

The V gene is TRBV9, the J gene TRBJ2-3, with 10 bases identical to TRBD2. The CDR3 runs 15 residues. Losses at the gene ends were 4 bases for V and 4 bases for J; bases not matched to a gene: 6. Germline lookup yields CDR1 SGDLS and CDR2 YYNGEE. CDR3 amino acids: CASSPPSGSADTQYF. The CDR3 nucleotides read TGTGCCAGCAGCCCGCCTAGCGGGAGTGCAGATACGCAGTATTTT.

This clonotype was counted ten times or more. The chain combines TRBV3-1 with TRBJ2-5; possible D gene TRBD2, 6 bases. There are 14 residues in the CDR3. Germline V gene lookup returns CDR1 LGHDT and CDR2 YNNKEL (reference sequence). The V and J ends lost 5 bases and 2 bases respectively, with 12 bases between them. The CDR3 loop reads CASSYREPQETQYF. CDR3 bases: TGTGCCAGCAGCTACCGGGAGCCACAAGAGACCCAGTACTTC.

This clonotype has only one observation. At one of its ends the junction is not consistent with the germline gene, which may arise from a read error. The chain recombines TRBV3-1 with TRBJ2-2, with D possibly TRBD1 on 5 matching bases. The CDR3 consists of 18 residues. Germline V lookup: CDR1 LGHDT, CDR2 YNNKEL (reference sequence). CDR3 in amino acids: CACSQNADGHVNTGELFF. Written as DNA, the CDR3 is TGTGCCTGCAGCCAAAATGCGGACGGACACGTGAACACCGGGGAGCTGTTTTTT.

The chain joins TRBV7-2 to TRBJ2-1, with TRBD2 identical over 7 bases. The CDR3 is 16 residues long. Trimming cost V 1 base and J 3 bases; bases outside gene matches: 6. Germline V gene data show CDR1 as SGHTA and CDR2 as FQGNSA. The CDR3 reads CASSLVAGDGYNEQFF. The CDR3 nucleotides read TGTGCCAGCAGCTTAGTGGCGGGAGACGGCTACAATGAGCAGTTCTTC.

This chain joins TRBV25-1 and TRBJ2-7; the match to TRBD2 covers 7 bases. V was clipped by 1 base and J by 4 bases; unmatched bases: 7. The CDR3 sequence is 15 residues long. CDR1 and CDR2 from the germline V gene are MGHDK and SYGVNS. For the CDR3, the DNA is TGTGCCAGCAGTGAATGGGGAGGGCTCAGGTACGAGCAGTACTTC. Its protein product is CASSEWGGLRYEQYF.

CDR3 protein: CSVATGTGNQPQHF. CDR3 DNA: TGCAGCGTTGCTACCGGGACAGGTAATCAGCCCCAGCATTTT. The chain combines TRBV29-1 with TRBJ1-5; 8 positions match TRBD1. Germline V lookup: CDR1 SQVTM, CDR2 ANQGSEA. CDR3 length equals 14 residues. V was clipped by 4 bases and J by 4 bases; unmatched bases: 6.